This passage covers 7 T cell receptor beta chains from one sample sequenced in a study of response to subunit inactivated influenza vaccine. TCRdb re-called the RT-PCR reads with MiXCR, one entry per CDR3 protein. Of more than 700,000 distinct CDR3 sequences listed, 21% are singletons. Sequencing was performed on PBMCs from blood, taken about 5 days after vaccination. The receptors shown here come from a man aged 50-59 years who received an inactivated influenza vaccine.

The V and J genes are TRBV7-3 and TRBJ2-2, with TRBD2 matching over 7 bases. V dropped 5 bases and J dropped 0; count of bases not matched to a gene: 9. CDR1 is SGHTA and CDR2 is FQGTGA in the germline V gene. The CDR3 contains 17 residues. The CDR3 region is CASSLTREQANTGELFF. CDR3 sequence (DNA): TGTGCCAGCAGCCTGACGCGGGAGCAAGCGAACACCGGGGAGCTGTTTTTT.

Here the CDR3 reads CASSSFSSGEQYF. The CDR3 bases are TGTGCCAGCAGTTCTTTTTCTAGCGGGGAGCAGTACTTC. The rearrangement uses TRBV12-3 or TRBV12-4 and TRBJ2-7, with 8 bases lining up with TRBD2. This CDR3 is 13 amino acids long. V dropped 4 bases and J dropped 7; count of bases not matched to a gene: 6.

This clonotype was found a few times. The chain is built from TRBV20-1 and TRBJ2-7, with 12 bases matching TRBD1. The CDR3 spans 19 residues. Germline loops: CDR1 DFQATT, CDR2 SNEGSKA (reference sequence). The ends lost 2 bases at V and 2 bases at J; junction bases unmatched: 16. The CDR3 spells CSARQIRDRGLLTTYEQYF. The DNA for the CDR3 is TGCAGTGCTAGACAAATCCGGGACAGGGGGCTACTTACCACCTACGAGCAGTACTTC.

The chain employs TRBV11-1 and TRBJ2-1, with 10 bases lining up with TRBD2. CDR1 and CDR2 (germline): SGHAT, FQDESV (reference sequence). The CDR3 contains 19 residues. V trimming: 2 bases; J trimming: 3 bases; junction bases outside the gene matches: 13. The CDR3: CASSLRVGLAETFYNEQFF. CDR3 nucleotides: TGTGCCAGCAGCTTACGGGTTGGACTAGCGGAAACTTTCTACAATGAGCAGTTCTTC.

CDR3 sequence: CASSLAGSDNSPLHF. The CDR3 region has the DNA TGTGCCAGCAGTTTGGCGGGTTCGGATAATTCACCCCTCCACTTT. The genes are TRBV12-3 or TRBV12-4 and TRBJ1-6; D not resolved. V gave up 3 bases and J gave up 5 bases, with 11 bases separating them. This CDR3 is 15 amino acids long.

The gene calls are TRBV5-1 and TRBJ2-2, with D perhaps TRBD1 or TRBD2 (5 bases each). The CDR3 runs 14 residues. Trimming shortened V by 5 bases and J by 2 bases, and 10 bases separated the two germline ends. Germline CDR1 and CDR2: SGHRS and YFSETQ. CDR3 nucleotide sequence: TGCGCCAGCAGTGCAGGGAGCAACACCGGGGAGCTGTTTTTT. It codes for CASSAGSNTGELFF.

This chain links TRBV6-1 with TRBJ2-3, with 9 bases identical to TRBD1. The CDR3 extends over 15 amino acids. Germline CDR1 reads MNHNS; CDR2 reads SASEGT. Trimming cost V 10 bases and J 1 base; bases outside gene matches: 9. The CDR3 loop is CANNRGQDGTDTQYF. In DNA, the CDR3 is TGTGCCAATAACAGGGGGCAAGACGGCACAGATACGCAGTATTTT.